This passage covers 17 T cell receptor beta chains from one sample sequenced in a study of blood T cell repertoires in COVID-19. TCRdb's table, derived via immunoSEQ multiplex PCR, lists solely in-frame clones and lacks some. The sample shows about 25,000 clones, roughly 84% of them seen only once. The sequenced sample consisted of peripheral blood. Receptors were obtained from a man in his fifties with active COVID-19.

This chain uses TRBV5-8 with TRBJ1-6; possibly TRBD1 for D (6 bases). V was trimmed by 3 bases and J by 12 bases, leaving 10 bases between them. Looked up from germline, CDR1 is SGHTS and CDR2 is YDEGEE. The CDR3 extends over 12 amino acids. The CDR3 reads CASSWLGGPLHF. The CDR3 DNA follows: TGTGCCAGCAGCTGGTTAGGGGGACCCCTCCACTTT.

This chain links TRBV14 with TRBJ2-1, with D perhaps matching TRBD2 (5 bases). Deletions cut 4 bases from V and 7 bases from J, with 20 bases between. This CDR3 is 16 amino acids long. Germline values: CDR1 SGHDN, CDR2 FVKESK. The CDR3: CASSPPGRIILNEQFF. The CDR3 DNA sequence: TGTGCCAGCAGCCCCCCGGGAAGGATAATTTTGAATGAGCAGTTCTTC.

The rearrangement uses TRBV5-6 and TRBJ1-2, with unresolved D. The germline CDR1 and CDR2 sequences are SGHDT and YYEEEE. V lost 0 bases and J 8 bases, leaving 5 bases between the germline ends. This CDR3 has 11 residues. The CDR3 bases are TGTGCCAGCAGCTTGGACACAGGCTACACCTTC. Its protein is CASSLDTGYTF. The entire variable domain, with the rest obtained from reference TRBV5-6 and TRBJ1-2, is as follows: DAGVTQSPTHLIKTRGQQVTLRCSPKSGHDTVSWYQQALGQGPQFIFQYYEEEERQRGNFPDRFSGHQFPNYSSELNVNALLLGDSALYLCASSLDTGYTFGSGTRLTVV.

J is TRBJ1-6 and V is TRBV5-4; 7 nucleotides agree with TRBD1. The ends lost 0 bases at V and 6 bases at J; junction bases unmatched: 6. The CDR3 has 16 amino acids. Germline CDR1 and CDR2: SGHNT and YYREEE (reference sequence). Written as DNA, the CDR3 is TGTGCCAGCAGCTTGGCCAGGGGGGTAGCTAATTCACCCCTCCACTTT. It codes for CASSLARGVANSPLHF.

The chain joins TRBV5-1 to TRBJ1-1; D is perhaps TRBD1 (6 bases). The CDR3 loop spans 15 amino acids. The germline CDR1 and CDR2 sequences are SGHRS and YFSETQ. V was trimmed by 3 bases and J by 1 base, leaving 13 bases between them. The CDR3 DNA reads TGCGCCAGCAGCTCTTCCGGGACACGGAACACTGAAGCTTTCTTT. Translation gives CASSSSGTRNTEAFF.

This clone was recorded once. The V and J genes are TRBV6-6 and TRBJ2-2; 10 nucleotides match TRBD1. Germline CDR1 reads MNHNY; CDR2 reads SVGAGI (reference sequence). J gave up 5 bases and V 7 bases, and 7 bases lay outside the gene matches. There are 15 residues in the CDR3. The CDR3 is CASTDRGQGTGELFF. Here the CDR3 DNA reads TGTGCCAGCACCGACAGGGGGCAAGGGACCGGGGAGCTGTTTTTT.

This clone turned up a few times. This chain links TRBV11-2 with TRBJ2-7, with TRBD1 matching 8 bases. The germline V gene has CDR1 SGHAT and CDR2 FQNNGV. This CDR3 has 15 residues. Trimming at V came to 4 bases and at J to 6 bases, leaving 11 bases not matched to a gene. CDR3 protein: CASSWPGQGKREQYF. The CDR3 DNA reads TGTGCCAGCAGCTGGCCCGGACAGGGTAAGCGCGAGCAGTACTTC.

This rearrangement joins TRBV6-6 to TRBJ2-3, with 9 bases aligning to TRBD2. The junction had 7 bases not matched to a gene; V was cut back by 6 bases and J by 6 bases. Per the germline V gene, CDR1 is MNHNY and CDR2 is SVGAGI (reference sequence). This CDR3 contains 14 residues. In DNA form, the CDR3 reads TGTGCCAGCAGGGATAGCGGGGGAAACGATACGCAGTATTTT. It codes for CASRDSGGNDTQYF.

The J gene is TRBJ2-3, the V gene TRBV20-1, with unresolved D. The V end was cut by 3 bases, the J end by 0 bases, with 4 bases between. The V gene's germline CDR1 is DFQATT and CDR2 SNEGSKA (reference sequence). This CDR3 is 12 amino acids long. This CDR3 is CSASTSTDTQYF. CDR3 coding DNA: TGCAGTGCTAGTACTAGCACAGATACGCAGTATTTT.

In its sample, this clone was seen once. The genes are TRBV11-3 and TRBJ2-7; D possibly corresponds to TRBD2 (5 bases). V lost 6 bases to trimming and J lost 7 bases, with 16 bases between them. CDR3 size: 13 residues. CDR1 and CDR2 (germline): SGHNT, YENEEA. This chain's CDR3 is CASSRVSRGEQYF. In DNA, the CDR3 is TGTGCCAGCAGTCGGGTTTCTAGAGGGGAGCAGTACTTC.

The chain recombines TRBV10-2 with TRBJ2-1; TRBD2 matches at 7 bases. The CDR3 sequence is 15 residues long. The V segment lost 7 bases and the J segment 5 bases; nucleotides outside the gene matches: 11. Germline CDR1 is WSHSY and CDR2 is SAAADI. Here the CDR3 DNA reads TGCGCCAGCAAAACCCAAGGGAGGGGCGACAATGAGCAGTTCTTC. It translates to CASKTQGRGDNEQFF.

This clone was recorded only once. CDR3 residues: CASSPPGAATNEKLFF. The CDR3 DNA follows: TGTGCCAGCTCACCCCCTGGAGCAGCAACTAATGAAAAACTGTTTTTT. This chain connects TRBV18 to TRBJ1-4; D uncertain. The CDR3 has 16 residues. Germline CDR1 and CDR2: KGHSH and LQKENI. The germline V and J ends were trimmed by 3 bases and 0 bases, with 11 bases remaining between them.

CDR3 bases: TGTGCCAGCAGCCCACGGACTAGCGGGACCTACAATGAGCAGTTCTTC. As protein: CASSPRTSGTYNEQFF. The chain employs TRBV3-1 (or the pseudogene TRBV3-2) and TRBJ2-1, with TRBD2 matching 12 bases. Trimming cost V 4 bases and J 2 bases; bases outside gene matches: 3. There are 16 residues in the CDR3. CDR1 and CDR2 (germline): LGHDT, YNNKEL (reference sequence).

This rearrangement joins TRBV19 to TRBJ1-1; D unclear. Germline CDR1 is LNHDA and CDR2 is SQIVND (reference sequence). V was shortened by 3 bases and J by 5 bases, with 13 bases between the two germline ends. The CDR3 has 14 amino acids. The CDR3 coding sequence is TGTGCCAGTAGTATTGGTGGGGAGGGTACTGAAGCTTTCTTT. Amino acids: CASSIGGEGTEAFF.

CDR3 sequence reads: CATPGTENTGELFF. The CDR3 DNA follows: TGTGCCACCCCCGGGACAGAGAACACCGGGGAGCTGTTTTTT. The chain combines TRBV5-4 with TRBJ2-2; TRBD1 aligns across 7 bases. The V gene end was trimmed by 9 bases and the J gene end by 1 base; junction bases not matched to a gene: 6. The CDR3 has 14 amino acids. The germline gives CDR1 SGHNT, CDR2 YYREEE (reference sequence). The full variable domain, with the rest looked up from reference TRBV5-4 and TRBJ2-2, is ETGVTQSPTHLIKTRGQQVTLRCSSQSGHNTVSWYQQALGQGPQFIFQYYREEENGRGNFPPRFSGLQFPNYSSELNVNALELDDSALYLCATPGTENTGELFFGEGSRLTVL.

V usage is TRBV30 and J usage is TRBJ1-2; no firm D call. Germline V gene sequence: CDR1 GTSNPN, CDR2 SVGIG (reference sequence). Trimming removed 4 bases from V and 1 base from J, with 7 bases in between. The CDR3 loop spans 12 amino acids. The CDR3 protein is CAWTGLNYGYTF. The CDR3 region has the DNA TGTGCCTGGACAGGCCTTAACTATGGCTACACCTTC. Filled out from reference TRBV30 and TRBJ1-2, the complete variable domain reads SQTIHQWPATLVQPVGSPLSLECTVEGTSNPNLYWYRQAAGRGLQLLFYSVGIGQISSEVPQNLSASRPQDRQFILSSKKLLLSDSGFYLCAWTGLNYGYTFGSGTRLTVV.

The rearrangement joins TRBV29-1 to TRBJ1-1; D is possibly TRBD1 (5 bases). CDR3 length: 16 amino acids. The V and J ends lost 4 bases and 1 base respectively, with 19 bases between them. Germline-derived CDR1 and CDR2 are SQVTM and ANQGSEA. CDR3 sequence (DNA): TGCAGCGTTGTCCCTCGGGACTTTACTGGGAACACTGAAGCTTTCTTT. It specifies CSVVPRDFTGNTEAFF.